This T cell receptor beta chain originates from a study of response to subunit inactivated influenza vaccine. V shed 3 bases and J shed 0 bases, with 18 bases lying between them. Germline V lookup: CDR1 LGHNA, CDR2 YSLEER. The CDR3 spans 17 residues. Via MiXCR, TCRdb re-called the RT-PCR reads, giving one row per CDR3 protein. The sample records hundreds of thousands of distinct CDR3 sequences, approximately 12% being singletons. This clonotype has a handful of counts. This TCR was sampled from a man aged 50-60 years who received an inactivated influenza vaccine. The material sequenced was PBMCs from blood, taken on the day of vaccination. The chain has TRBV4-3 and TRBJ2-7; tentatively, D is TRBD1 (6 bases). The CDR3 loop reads CASSQNVGGEVSYEQYF. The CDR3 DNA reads TGCGCCAGCAGCCAGAACGTAGGGGGAGAGGTCTCCTACGAGCAGTACTTC.